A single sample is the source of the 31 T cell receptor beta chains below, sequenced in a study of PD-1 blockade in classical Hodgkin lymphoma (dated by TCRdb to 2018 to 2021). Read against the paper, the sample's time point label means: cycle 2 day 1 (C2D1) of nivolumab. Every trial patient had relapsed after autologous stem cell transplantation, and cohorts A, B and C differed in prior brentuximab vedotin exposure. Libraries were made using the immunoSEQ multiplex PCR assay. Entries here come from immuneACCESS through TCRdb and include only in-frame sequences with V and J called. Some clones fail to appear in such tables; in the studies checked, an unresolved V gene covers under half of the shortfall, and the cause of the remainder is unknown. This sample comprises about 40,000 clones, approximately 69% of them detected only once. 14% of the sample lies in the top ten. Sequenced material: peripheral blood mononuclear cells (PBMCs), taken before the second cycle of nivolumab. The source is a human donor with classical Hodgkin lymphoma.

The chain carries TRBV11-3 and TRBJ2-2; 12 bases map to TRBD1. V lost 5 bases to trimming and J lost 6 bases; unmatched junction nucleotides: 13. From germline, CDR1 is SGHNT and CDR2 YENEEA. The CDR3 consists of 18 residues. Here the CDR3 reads CASSPGQGAHPAAGELFF. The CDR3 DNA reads TGTGCCAGCAGCCCGGGACAGGGGGCGCATCCCGCGGCCGGGGAGCTGTTTTTT.

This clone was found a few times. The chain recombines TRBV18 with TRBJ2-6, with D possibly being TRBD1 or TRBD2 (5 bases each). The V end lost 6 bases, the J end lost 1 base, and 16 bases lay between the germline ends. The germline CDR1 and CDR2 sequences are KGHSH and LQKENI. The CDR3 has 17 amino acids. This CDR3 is CASSVGTVGSGANVLTF. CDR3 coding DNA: TGTGCCAGCTCGGTTGGGACGGTCGGGTCTGGGGCCAACGTCCTGACTTTC.

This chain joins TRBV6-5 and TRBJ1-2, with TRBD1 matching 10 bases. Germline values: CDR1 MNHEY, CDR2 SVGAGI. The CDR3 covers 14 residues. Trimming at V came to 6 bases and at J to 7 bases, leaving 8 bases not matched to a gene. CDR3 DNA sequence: TGTGCCAGCAGCCTAGACAGGGGGCGTGGTGGCTACACCTTC. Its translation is CASSLDRGRGGYTF.

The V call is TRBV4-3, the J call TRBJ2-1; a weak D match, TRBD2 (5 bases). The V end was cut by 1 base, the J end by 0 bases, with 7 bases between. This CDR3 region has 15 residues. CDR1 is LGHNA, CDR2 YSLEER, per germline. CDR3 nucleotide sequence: TGCGCCAGCAGCCAAGGAAGCGGCTCCTACAATGAGCAGTTCTTC. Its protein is CASSQGSGSYNEQFF.

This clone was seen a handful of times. This chain's CDR3 is CASSSINRFEQYF. The CDR3 DNA is TGTGCCAGCAGCTCGATAAACAGGTTTGAGCAGTACTTC. This chain connects TRBV11-2 to TRBJ2-7; the D gene is possibly TRBD1 (5 bases). The germline V gene encodes CDR1 SGHAT and CDR2 FQNNGV. V was cut by 4 bases and J by 7 bases, with 14 bases left in between. The length of the CDR3 is 13 residues.

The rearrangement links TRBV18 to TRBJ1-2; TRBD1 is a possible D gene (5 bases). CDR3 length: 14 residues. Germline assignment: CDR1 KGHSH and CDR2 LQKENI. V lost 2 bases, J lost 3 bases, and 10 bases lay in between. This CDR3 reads CASSPAGSDYGYTF. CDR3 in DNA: TGTGCCAGCTCACCAGCAGGGTCGGACTATGGCTACACCTTC.

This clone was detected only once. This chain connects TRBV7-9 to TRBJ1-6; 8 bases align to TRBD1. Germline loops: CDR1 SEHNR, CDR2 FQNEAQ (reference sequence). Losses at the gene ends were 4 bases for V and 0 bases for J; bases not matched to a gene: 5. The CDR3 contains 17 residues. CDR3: CASSSDRESSYNSPLHF. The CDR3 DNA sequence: TGTGCCAGCAGCTCGGACAGGGAGAGCTCCTATAATTCACCCCTCCACTTT.

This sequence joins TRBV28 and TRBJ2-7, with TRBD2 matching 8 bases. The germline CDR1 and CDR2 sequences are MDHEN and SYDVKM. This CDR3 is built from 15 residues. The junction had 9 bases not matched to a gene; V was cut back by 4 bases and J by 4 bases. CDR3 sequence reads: CASSYSGSFLYEQYF. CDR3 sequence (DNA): TGTGCCAGCAGTTACAGCGGGAGTTTCTTATACGAGCAGTACTTC. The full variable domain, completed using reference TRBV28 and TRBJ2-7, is DVKVTQSSRYLVKRTGEKVFLECVQDMDHENMFWYRQDPGLGLRLIYFSYDVKMKEKGDIPEGYSVSREKKERFSLILESASTNQTSMYLCASSYSGSFLYEQYFGPGTRLTVT.

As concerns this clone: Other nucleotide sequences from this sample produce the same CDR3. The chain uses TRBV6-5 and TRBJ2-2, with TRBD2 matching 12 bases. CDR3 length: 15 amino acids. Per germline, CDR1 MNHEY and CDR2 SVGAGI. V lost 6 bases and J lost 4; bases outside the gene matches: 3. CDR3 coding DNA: TGTGCCAGCAGATCTAGCGGGGGGGCCACCGGGGAGCTGTTTTTT. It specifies CASRSSGGATGELFF.

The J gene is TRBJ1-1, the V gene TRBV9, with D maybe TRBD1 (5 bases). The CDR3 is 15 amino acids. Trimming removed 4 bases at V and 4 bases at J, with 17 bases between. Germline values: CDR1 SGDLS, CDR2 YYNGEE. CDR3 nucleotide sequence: TGTGCCAGCAGCCCCCAGGGTCAGGGAGGCACTGAAGCTTTCTTT. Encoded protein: CASSPQGQGGTEAFF. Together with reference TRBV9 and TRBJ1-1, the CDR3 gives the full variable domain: DSGVTQTPKHLITATGQRVTLRCSPRSGDLSVYWYQQSLDQGLQFLIQYYNGEERAKGNILERFSAQQFPDLHSELNLSSLELGDSALYFCASSPQGQGGTEAFFGQGTRLTVV.

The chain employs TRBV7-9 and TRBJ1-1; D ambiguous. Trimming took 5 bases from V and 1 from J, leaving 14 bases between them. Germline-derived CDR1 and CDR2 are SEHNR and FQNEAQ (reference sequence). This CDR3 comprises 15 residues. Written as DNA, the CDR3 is TGTGCCAGCAGCCTCCTCGCCACGGGGAACACTGAAGCTTTCTTT. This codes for CASSLLATGNTEAFF.

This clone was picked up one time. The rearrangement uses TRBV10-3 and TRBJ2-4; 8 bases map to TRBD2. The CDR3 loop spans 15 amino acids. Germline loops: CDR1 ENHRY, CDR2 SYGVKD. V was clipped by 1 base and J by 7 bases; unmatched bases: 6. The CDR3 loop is CAISEFLGGANIQYF. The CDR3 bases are TGTGCCATCAGTGAGTTTCTCGGGGGGGCCAACATTCAGTACTTC.

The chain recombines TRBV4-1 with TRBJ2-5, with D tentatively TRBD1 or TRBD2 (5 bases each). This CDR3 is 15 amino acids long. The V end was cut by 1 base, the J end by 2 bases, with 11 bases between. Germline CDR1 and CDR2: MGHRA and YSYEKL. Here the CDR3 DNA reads TGCGCCAGCAGCCAAGGGAGCGGACAACAAGAGACCCAGTACTTC. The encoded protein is CASSQGSGQQETQYF.

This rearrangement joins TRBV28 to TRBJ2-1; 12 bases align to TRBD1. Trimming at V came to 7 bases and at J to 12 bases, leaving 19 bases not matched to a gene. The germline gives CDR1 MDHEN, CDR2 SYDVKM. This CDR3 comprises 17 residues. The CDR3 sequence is CASKTGTGGPFFVAQFF. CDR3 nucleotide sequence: TGTGCCAGCAAGACCGGGACAGGGGGCCCCTTTTTCGTGGCGCAGTTCTTC.

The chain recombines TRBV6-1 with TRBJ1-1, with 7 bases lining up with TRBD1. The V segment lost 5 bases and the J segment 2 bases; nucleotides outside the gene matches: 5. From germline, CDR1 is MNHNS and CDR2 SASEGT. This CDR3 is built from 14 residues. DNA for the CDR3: TGTGCCAGCAGTACACACAGGGGTAACACTGAAGCTTTCTTT. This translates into CASSTHRGNTEAFF.

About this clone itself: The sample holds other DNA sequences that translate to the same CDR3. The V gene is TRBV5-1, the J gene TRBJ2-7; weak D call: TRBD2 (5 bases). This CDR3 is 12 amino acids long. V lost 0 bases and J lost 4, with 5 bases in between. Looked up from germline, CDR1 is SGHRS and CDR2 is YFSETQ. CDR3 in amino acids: CASSLGGYEQYF. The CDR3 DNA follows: TGCGCCAGCAGCTTGGGAGGGTACGAGCAGTACTTC. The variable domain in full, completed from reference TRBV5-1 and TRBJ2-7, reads KAGVTQTPRYLIKTRGQQVTLSCSPISGHRSVSWYQQTPGQGLQFLFEYFSETQRNKGNFPGRFSGRQFSNSRSEMNVSTLELGDSALYLCASSLGGYEQYFGPGTRLTVT.

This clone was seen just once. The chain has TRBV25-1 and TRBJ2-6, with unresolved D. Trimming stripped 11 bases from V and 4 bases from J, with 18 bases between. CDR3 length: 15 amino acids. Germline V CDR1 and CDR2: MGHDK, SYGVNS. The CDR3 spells CAVTGLQAGANVLTF. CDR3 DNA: TGTGCCGTTACGGGCCTTCAAGCCGGGGCCAACGTCCTGACTTTC. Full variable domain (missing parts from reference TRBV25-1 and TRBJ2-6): EADIYQTPRYLVIGTGKKITLECSQTMGHDKMYWYQQDPGMELHLIHYSYGVNSTEKGDLSSESTVSRIRTEHFPLTLESARPSHTSQYLCAVTGLQAGANVLTFGAGSRLTVL.

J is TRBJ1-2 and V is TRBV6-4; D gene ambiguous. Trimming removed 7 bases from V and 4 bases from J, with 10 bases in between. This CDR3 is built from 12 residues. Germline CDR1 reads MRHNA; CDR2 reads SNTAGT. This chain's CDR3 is CASTEKPYGYTF. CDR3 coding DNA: TGTGCCAGCACAGAGAAGCCCTATGGCTACACCTTC.

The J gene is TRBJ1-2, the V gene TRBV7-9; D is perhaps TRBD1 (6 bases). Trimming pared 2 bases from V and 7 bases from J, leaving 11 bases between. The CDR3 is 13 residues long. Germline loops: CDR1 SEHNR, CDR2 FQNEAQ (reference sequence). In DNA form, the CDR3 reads TGTGCCAGCAGCTTAAGGGGGGCGAGTGGCTACACCTTC. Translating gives CASSLRGASGYTF.

CDR3 protein: CASAGVMNTEAFF. The CDR3 region has the DNA TGTGCCTCGGCCGGGGTCATGAACACTGAAGCTTTCTTT. The chain is built from TRBV10-3 and TRBJ1-1; D is uncertain. This CDR3 is 13 amino acids long. Germline V CDR1 and CDR2: ENHRY, SYGVKD. V lost 11 bases to trimming and J lost 0 bases, with 13 bases between them.

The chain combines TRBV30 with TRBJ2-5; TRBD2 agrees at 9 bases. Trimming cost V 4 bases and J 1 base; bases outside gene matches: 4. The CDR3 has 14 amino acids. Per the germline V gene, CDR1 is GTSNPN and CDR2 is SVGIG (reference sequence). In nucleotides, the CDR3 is TGTGCCTGGACGAAGCGGGGGGCCCAAGAGACCCAGTACTTC. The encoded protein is CAWTKRGAQETQYF.

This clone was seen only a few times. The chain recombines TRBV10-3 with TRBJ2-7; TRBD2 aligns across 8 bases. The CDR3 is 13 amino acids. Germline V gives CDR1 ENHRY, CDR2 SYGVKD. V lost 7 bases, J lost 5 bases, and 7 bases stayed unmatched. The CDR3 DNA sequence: TGTGCCATCACGGGGACTAGTGCCCACGAGCAGTACTTC. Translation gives CAITGTSAHEQYF.

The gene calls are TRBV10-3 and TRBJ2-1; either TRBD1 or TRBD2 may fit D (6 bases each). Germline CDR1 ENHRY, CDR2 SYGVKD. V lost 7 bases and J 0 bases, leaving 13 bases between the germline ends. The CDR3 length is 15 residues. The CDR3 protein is CAINRGRLSYNEQFF. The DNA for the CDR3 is TGTGCCATCAACCGGGGGCGACTCTCCTACAATGAGCAGTTCTTC.

CDR3 amino acids: CASSSGGYGYTF. Written as DNA, the CDR3 is TGTGCCAGCAGTTCCGGGGGCTATGGCTACACCTTC. J is TRBJ1-2 and V is TRBV28; a possible D gene is TRBD1 (5 bases). V was cut by 4 bases and J by 4 bases, with 7 bases left in between. Germline CDR1 reads MDHEN; CDR2 reads SYDVKM. This CDR3 has 12 residues.

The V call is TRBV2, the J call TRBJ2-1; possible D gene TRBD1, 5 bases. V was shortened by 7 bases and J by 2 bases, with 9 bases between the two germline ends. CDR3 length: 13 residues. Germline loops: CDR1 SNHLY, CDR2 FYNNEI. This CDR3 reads CASKEDTYNEQFF. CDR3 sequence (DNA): TGTGCCAGCAAAGAGGACACCTACAATGAGCAGTTCTTC.

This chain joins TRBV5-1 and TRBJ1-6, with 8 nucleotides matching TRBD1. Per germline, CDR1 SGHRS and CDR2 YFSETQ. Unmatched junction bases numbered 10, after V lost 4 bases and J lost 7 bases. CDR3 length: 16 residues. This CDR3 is CASSPWSGTGNSPLHF. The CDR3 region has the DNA TGCGCCAGCAGCCCCTGGTCTGGGACAGGAAATTCACCCCTCCACTTT.

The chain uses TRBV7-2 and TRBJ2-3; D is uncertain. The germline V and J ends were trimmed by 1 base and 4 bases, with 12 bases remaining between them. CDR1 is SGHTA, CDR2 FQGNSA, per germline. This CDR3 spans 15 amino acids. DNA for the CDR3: TGTGCCAGCAGCTTAGGTCGCTTGGGTGCAGATACGCAGTATTTT. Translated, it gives CASSLGRLGADTQYF.

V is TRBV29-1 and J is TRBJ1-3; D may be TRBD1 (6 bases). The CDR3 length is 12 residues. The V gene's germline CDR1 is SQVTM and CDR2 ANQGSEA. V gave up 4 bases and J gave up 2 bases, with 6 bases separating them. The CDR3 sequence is CSVAGAGNTIYF. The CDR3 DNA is TGCAGCGTTGCAGGGGCTGGAAACACCATATATTTT. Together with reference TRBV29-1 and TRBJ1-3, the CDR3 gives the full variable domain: SAVISQKPSRDICQRGTSLTIQCQVDSQVTMMFWYRQQPGQSLTLIATANQGSEATYESGFVIDKFPISRPNLTFSTLTVSNMSPEDSSIYLCSVAGAGNTIYFGEGSWLTVV.

The DNA of the CDR3 is TGTGCCAGCAGCTCATCCAGCACCGGGGAGCTGTTTTTT. It yields the protein CASSSSSTGELFF. The chain is built from TRBV7-3 and TRBJ2-2, with D hard to call. Germline CDR1 and CDR2: SGHTA and FQGTGA. The CDR3 runs to 13 residues. Trimming removed 4 bases from V and 4 bases from J, with 7 bases in between. The whole variable domain, filled in from reference TRBV7-3 and TRBJ2-2, reads GAGVSQTPSNKVTEKGKYVELRCDPISGHTALYWYRQSLGQGPEFLIYFQGTGAADDSGLPNDRFFAVRPEGSVSTLKIQRTERGDSAVYLCASSSSSTGELFFGEGSRLTVL.

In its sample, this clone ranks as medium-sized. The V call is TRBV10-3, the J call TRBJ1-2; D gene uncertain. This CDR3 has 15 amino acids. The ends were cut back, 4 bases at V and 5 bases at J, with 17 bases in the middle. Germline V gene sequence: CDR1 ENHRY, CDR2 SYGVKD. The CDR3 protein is CAISGVAGSGYGYTF. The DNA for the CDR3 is TGTGCCATCAGTGGAGTGGCAGGCTCGGGTTATGGCTACACCTTC.

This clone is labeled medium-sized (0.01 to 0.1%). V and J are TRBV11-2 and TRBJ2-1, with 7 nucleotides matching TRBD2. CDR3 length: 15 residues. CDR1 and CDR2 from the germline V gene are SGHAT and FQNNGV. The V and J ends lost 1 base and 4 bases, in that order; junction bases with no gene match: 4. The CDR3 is CASSLAGGRYNEQFF. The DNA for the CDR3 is TGTGCCAGCAGCTTAGCGGGAGGAAGATACAATGAGCAGTTCTTC.